Each of the 24 T cell receptor beta chains below was sequenced from the same sample in a study of blood T cell repertoires in COVID-19 (dated by TCRdb to the early 2020s). The library was prepared using the immunoSEQ multiplex PCR assay. The clones in this table, taken by TCRdb from immuneACCESS, are in-frame only. Not every clone is retained; where verified, under half of the shortfall comes from an unresolved V gene, and the cause of the rest is unknown. In all, the sample holds some 25,000 clones, and around 81% of those were seen once. Just over 6.5% of the sample lies in the top ten. Material for sequencing was peripheral blood. The receptors come from a man aged 70-80 years with acute or convalescent COVID-19.

The chain has TRBV27 and TRBJ2-3, with 10 nucleotides matching TRBD2. The CDR3 length is 17 residues. V lost 3 bases and J lost 0; bases outside the gene matches: 6. CDR1 and CDR2 from the germline V gene are MNHEY and SMNVEV (reference sequence). CDR3 protein: CASSFRTSGTSTDTQYF. In DNA form, the CDR3 reads TGTGCCAGCAGTTTTCGGACTAGCGGAACTAGCACAGATACGCAGTATTTT.

This chain joins TRBV5-8 and TRBJ2-3, with 15 bases matching TRBD2. Germline CDR1 and CDR2: SGHTS and YDEGEE. This CDR3 spans 17 amino acids. V gave up 2 bases and J gave up 5 bases; unmatched junction bases: 6. CDR3 coding DNA: TGTGCCAGCAGCTTAGGACTAGCGGGAGGGCCAAGAGATACGCAGTATTTT. This gives the protein CASSLGLAGGPRDTQYF.

The CDR3 nucleotides are TGTGCCAGCAGCTTGAGCCACTCCTACGAGCAGTACTTC. It translates to CASSLSHSYEQYF. This chain connects TRBV5-4 to TRBJ2-7, with D uncertain. This CDR3 comprises 13 residues. CDR1 and CDR2 (germline): SGHNT, YYREEE (reference sequence). V shed 1 base and J shed 0 bases, with 5 bases lying between them. The entire variable domain, with the rest obtained from reference TRBV5-4 and TRBJ2-7, is as follows: ETGVTQSPTHLIKTRGQQVTLRCSSQSGHNTVSWYQQALGQGPQFIFQYYREEENGRGNFPPRFSGLQFPNYSSELNVNALELDDSALYLCASSLSHSYEQYFGPGTRLTVT.

In the case of this clone: One junction end disagrees with the germline gene, perhaps due to a read error. In nucleotides, the CDR3 is TGCAGTCCTAGTCAGGGGGGTTATGCCGCCGAAGCTTTCTTT. Translation: CSPSQGGYAAEAFF. The chain employs TRBV20-1 and TRBJ1-1; 7 bases fit TRBD1. Germline CDR1 and CDR2: DFQATT and SNEGSKA (reference sequence). The CDR3 covers 14 residues.

This clone showed up just a few times. The V gene is TRBV29-1, the J gene TRBJ2-7; 7 bases align to TRBD1. CDR3 length: 12 amino acids. V lost 4 bases to trimming and J lost 12 bases; unmatched junction nucleotides: 12. Germline CDR1 is SQVTM and CDR2 is ANQGSEA. CDR3 region: CSVVGQGDARYF. The DNA of the CDR3 is TGCAGCGTTGTAGGGCAGGGGGATGCAAGGTACTTC.

This chain links TRBV9 with TRBJ2-7, with 11 positions matching TRBD2. After removal of 0 bases from V and 4 bases from J, the junction contained 6 bases not matched to a gene. Germline V CDR1 and CDR2: SGDLS, YYNGEE. The CDR3 is made up of 16 amino acids. The CDR3 nucleotides read TGTGCCAGCAGCGTAGGGGGGACTAGCGGAACTTACGAGCAGTACTTC. Encoded protein: CASSVGGTSGTYEQYF.

This chain uses TRBV7-9 with TRBJ2-7; 7 bases agree with TRBD1. The CDR3 length is 14 residues. Germline CDR1 reads SEHNR; CDR2 reads FQNEAQ (reference sequence). V was pared by 5 bases and J by 2 bases, with 6 bases of the junction left unmatched. CDR3 bases: TGTGCCAGCAGCATCCGGGACAGAACCTACGAGCAGTACTTC. As protein: CASSIRDRTYEQYF. Complete variable domain (other parts from reference TRBV7-9 and TRBJ2-7): DTGVSQNPRHKITKRGQNVTFRCDPISEHNRLYWYRQTLGQGPEFLTYFQNEAQLEKSRLLSDRFSAERPKGSFSTLEIQRTEQGDSAMYLCASSIRDRTYEQYFGPGTRLTVT.

The V and J genes are TRBV11-2 and TRBJ1-1; 8 positions agree with TRBD1. With V trimmed by 5 bases and J by 0 bases, 17 bases remained unmatched. The length of the CDR3 is 19 residues. From germline, CDR1 is SGHAT and CDR2 FQNNGV. The CDR3 bases are TGTGCCAGCAGCGTTCGACAGGGGCGTGCGCATGGGATGAACACTGAAGCTTTCTTT. This encodes CASSVRQGRAHGMNTEAFF.

The chain employs TRBV12-3 or TRBV12-4 and TRBJ2-7; the D is unclear. V lost 2 bases and J 12 bases, leaving 14 bases between the germline ends. This CDR3 comprises 12 residues. The DNA for the CDR3 is TGTGCCAGCAGTTTAATGGCCTGGCCCCGGTACTTC. Its translation: CASSLMAWPRYF.

The chain joins TRBV11-3 to TRBJ2-2, with D unclear. Trimming cost V 0 bases and J 0 bases, with 5 bases left between them. Germline loops: CDR1 SGHNT, CDR2 YENEEA. CDR3 length: 15 residues. CDR3 DNA sequence: TGTGCCAGCAGCTTAGACAGTTCGAACACCGGGGAGCTGTTTTTT. It encodes CASSLDSSNTGELFF.

This sequence joins TRBV4-3 and TRBJ1-2; D gene unclear. The V gene lost 4 bases and the J gene lost 1 base, with 10 bases spanning the gap. The CDR3 has 14 amino acids. Germline V gene lookup returns CDR1 LGHNA and CDR2 YSLEER. The CDR3 DNA follows: TGCGCCAGCAGCCCCCGTCGCGGTAACTATGGCTACACCTTC. Protein product: CASSPRRGNYGYTF.

J is TRBJ1-2 and V is TRBV5-6; 9 bases map to TRBD1. Germline values: CDR1 SGHDT, CDR2 YYEEEE. CDR3 length: 15 residues. The junction had 9 bases not matched to a gene; V was cut back by 4 bases and J by 5 bases. The CDR3 protein is CASSRPTGGKYGYTF. The CDR3 DNA is TGTGCCAGCAGCCGGCCGACAGGGGGGAAATATGGCTACACCTTC.

In its sample, this clone was seen a few times. The V call is TRBV12-3 or TRBV12-4, the J call TRBJ2-2; no definite D call. V gave up 6 bases and J gave up 0 bases, with 5 bases separating them. CDR3 length: 13 residues. The CDR3 DNA reads as TGTGCCAGCAGCCCCACGAACACCGGGGAGCTGTTTTTT. Residues: CASSPTNTGELFF.

The chain combines TRBV29-1 with TRBJ1-2, with a possible D match to TRBD1 (5 bases). The germline V and J ends were trimmed by 2 bases and 8 bases, with 12 bases remaining between them. This CDR3 is 12 amino acids long. Germline CDR1 SQVTM, CDR2 ANQGSEA. DNA of the CDR3: TGCAGCGTTGAACCGCTCCGGGGGGGCTACACCTTC. This codes for CSVEPLRGGYTF.

The chain links TRBV7-9 to TRBJ2-3; TRBD1 is a possible D gene (5 bases). The CDR3 runs to 14 residues. V lost 1 base to trimming and J lost 4 bases, with 9 bases between them. The germline gives CDR1 SEHNR, CDR2 FQNEAQ (reference sequence). DNA of the CDR3: TGTGCCAGCAGCTTAGGGCAGGGCGCAGATACGCAGTATTTT. Translating gives CASSLGQGADTQYF.

The V call is TRBV12-3 or TRBV12-4, the J call TRBJ1-2, with 7 bases identical to TRBD1. The CDR3 is made up of 13 amino acids. J was trimmed by 4 bases and V by 5 bases; bases with no gene match: 4. Here the CDR3 reads CASSLGQVYGYTF. The CDR3 coding sequence is TGTGCCAGCAGTCTCGGACAGGTCTATGGCTACACCTTC.

The genes are TRBV2 and TRBJ1-1; TRBD1 is a possible D gene (5 bases). Germline CDR1 and CDR2: SNHLY and FYNNEI. Trimming removed 4 bases from V and 1 base from J, with 13 bases in between. The CDR3 loop spans 15 amino acids. CDR3 nucleotides: TGTGCCAGCAGTGTGGGGTACAGGTGGAACACTGAAGCTTTCTTT. Amino acid sequence: CASSVGYRWNTEAFF. Full variable domain (remainder filled in from reference TRBV2 and TRBJ1-1): EPEVTQTPSHQVTQMGQEVILRCVPISNHLYFYWYRQILGQKVEFLVSFYNNEISEKSEIFDDQFSVERPDGSNFTLKIRSTKLEDSAMYFCASSVGYRWNTEAFFGQGTRLTVV.

In this sample, this clone turned up a few times. In nucleotides, the CDR3 is TGCAGTGCTAGAGATCGGAGTGAGCAGTTCTTC. Its protein product is CSARDRSEQFF. This chain connects TRBV20-1 to TRBJ2-1; D is uncertain. Trimming took 0 bases from V and 9 from J, leaving 6 bases between them. The CDR3 is 11 residues long. CDR1 and CDR2 (germline): DFQATT, SNEGSKA (reference sequence).

The V gene is TRBV6-5, the J gene TRBJ1-1; TRBD1 is a possible D gene (6 bases). Germline V gene data show CDR1 as MNHEY and CDR2 as SVGAGI. The CDR3 is 13 amino acids. The ends were cut back, 6 bases at V and 5 bases at J, with 13 bases in the middle. CDR3 in amino acids: CASSIWTVTEAFF. The CDR3 nucleotides read TGTGCCAGCAGCATTTGGACAGTGACTGAAGCTTTCTTT.

The genes are TRBV15 and TRBJ1-5; possibly TRBD1 for D (5 bases). Germline V gene data show CDR1 as LNHNV and CDR2 as YYDKDF (reference sequence). The CDR3 is 14 residues long. V lost 5 bases and J lost 2, with 10 bases in between. The CDR3 coding sequence is TGTGCCACCAGCGCCGGGGGGGGCAATCAGCCCCAGCATTTT. Protein: CATSAGGGNQPQHF.

This clone has a handful of counts. This chain links TRBV10-3 with TRBJ1-2; no clear D. The CDR3 runs 13 residues. Trimming removed 5 bases at V and 3 bases at J, with 10 bases between. Germline V CDR1 and CDR2: ENHRY, SYGVKD. The CDR3 loop reads CAISQNGDYGYTF. CDR3 bases: TGTGCCATCAGTCAGAACGGGGACTATGGCTACACCTTC.

This sequence joins TRBV5-1 and TRBJ2-2, with 11 bases aligning to TRBD2. Unmatched junction bases numbered 4, after V lost 1 base and J lost 2 bases. Germline-derived CDR1 and CDR2 are SGHRS and YFSETQ. This CDR3 comprises 17 residues. The CDR3, as DNA: TGCGCCAGCAGCTTGTTTCTAGCGGGAGGAAACACCGGGGAGCTGTTTTTT. Protein sequence: CASSLFLAGGNTGELFF.

This clone was detected once. V usage is TRBV9 and J usage is TRBJ1-2; possibly TRBD1 for D (6 bases). CDR1 and CDR2 from the germline V gene are SGDLS and YYNGEE. The V gene lost 0 bases and the J gene lost 3 bases, with 12 bases spanning the gap. The CDR3 is made up of 15 amino acids. CDR3 residues: CASSVESGVHYGYTF. The DNA for the CDR3 is TGTGCCAGCAGCGTAGAGTCAGGGGTTCACTATGGCTACACCTTC.

The genes are TRBV10-1 and TRBJ1-4, with D perhaps matching TRBD1 (5 bases). V dropped 6 bases and J dropped 6 bases, with 20 bases sitting between them. Germline V gene sequence: CDR1 WNHNN, CDR2 SYGVQD (reference sequence). The CDR3 loop spans 16 amino acids. The CDR3 sequence is CASSDRNRSGDEKLFF. The CDR3 coding sequence is TGCGCCAGCAGCGACCGTAACAGGTCGGGTGATGAAAAACTGTTTTTT.